This entry lists 10 T cell receptor beta chains sequenced from one sample in a study of tumor-infiltrating lymphocytes in primary liver carcinoma. Synthesis of TCR beta cDNA was carried out from 450 to 650 ng total RNA with a constant-region primer. Amplification in three nested multiplex PCR rounds with slightly modified ARM-PCR gave rise to TCR beta libraries. Running 9 to 11 cycles apiece, the first two PCR rounds relied on TRBV1-TRBV30 forward primers together with a C-beta reverse primer. A single record per CDR3 protein comes from TCRdb applying MiXCR to the multiplex PCR reads. The table has 320,000 or so distinct CDR3 sequences, 60% to 80% seen once; the top ten hold roughly 9%. Alongside blood RNA obtained from unsorted whole blood, germline DNA was also extracted. Sequenced material: peripheral blood. These receptors came from a man aged 40-55 years with primary liver carcinoma and hepatitis B virus infection.

The chain links TRBV5-4 to TRBJ2-7, with 9 positions matching TRBD2. The CDR3 length is 14 residues. J gave up 5 bases and V 9 bases, and 12 bases lay outside the gene matches. CDR1 and CDR2 (germline): SGHNT, YYREEE (reference sequence). The CDR3, as DNA: TGTGCCAACAACCCAAATGGCGGGAGGGACGAGCAGTACTTC. This gives the protein CANNPNGGRDEQYF.

V usage is TRBV11-2 and J usage is TRBJ2-3; a weak D match, TRBD1 (6 bases). Trimming removed 5 bases from V and 8 bases from J, with 23 bases in between. Germline CDR1 reads SGHAT; CDR2 reads FQNNGV. There are 16 residues in the CDR3. The CDR3 spells CASSRRCTGNTSTQYF. For the CDR3, the DNA is TGTGCCAGCAGCAGAAGATGTACAGGGAACACAAGTACGCAGTATTTT.

This clonotype was counted at least ten times. The chain links TRBV6-2 or TRBV6-3 to TRBJ2-7; 7 bases fit TRBD1. The germline V gene has CDR1 MNHEY and CDR2 SVGEGT. With 6 bases clipped from V and 3 bases from J, the junction kept 5 bases outside the gene matches. This CDR3 comprises 13 residues. As DNA, the CDR3 is TGTGCCAGCAGACAGGGGATCAGCTACGAGCAGTACTTC. This gives the protein CASRQGISYEQYF.

Concerning this clonotype itself: At one of its ends the junction is not consistent with the germline gene, which may arise from a read error. The J gene is TRBJ1-1, the V gene TRBV11-2, with no clear D. The CDR3 has 12 residues. Germline CDR1 SGHAT, CDR2 FQNNGV. This CDR3 is CANSLGLTEAFF. CDR3 nucleotide sequence: TGTGCCAACAGCTTAGGGTTAACTGAAGCTTTCTTT.

This clonotype appeared a few times. This may stem from a read error, because a much larger clone lies one nucleotide away. The CDR3 DNA reads as TGTGCCAGCAGTACCACGTATTCTGAAAACACCATATATTTT. This codes for CASSTTYSENTIYF. The chain joins TRBV6-2 or TRBV6-3 to TRBJ1-3; D gene ambiguous. CDR1 MNHEY and CDR2 SVGEGT come from the germline V gene. The length of the CDR3 is 14 residues.

A note on this clonotype: An end of the junction differs from the germline gene, which may be a read error. The chain links TRBV6-5 to TRBJ2-5; D remains unclear. CDR1 MNHEY and CDR2 SVGAGI come from the germline V gene. This CDR3 is 11 amino acids long. The CDR3 DNA is TGTGCCAGCAGTTACAAGGAGACCCATTACTTC. It yields the protein CASSYKETHYF.

This clonotype was observed many times. The chain uses TRBV4-3 and TRBJ1-1; D remains ambiguous. Trimming cost V 0 bases and J 4 bases, with 12 bases left between them. This CDR3 is built from 15 residues. The germline gives CDR1 LGHNA, CDR2 YSLEER. CDR3 in amino acids: CASSQDEREGTEAFF. CDR3 DNA: TGCGCCAGCAGCCAAGATGAAAGGGAGGGCACTGAAGCTTTCTTT.

This clonotype was counted a few times. The chain combines TRBV5-1 with TRBJ2-3; D might be TRBD2 (6 bases). From germline, CDR1 is SGHRS and CDR2 YFSETQ. V dropped 5 bases and J dropped 5 bases, with 9 bases sitting between them. The CDR3 loop spans 12 amino acids. CDR3 nucleotide sequence: TGCGCCAGCAGATTTAGCGGAGATACGCAGTATTTT. It translates to CASRFSGDTQYF.

Regarding this clonotype: A read error may be the cause here, since a much bigger clone is one base away. The CDR3 end shows no conserved phenylalanine or tryptophan, and so a read error is likely. The chain couples TRBV10-3 to TRBJ2-3; no reliable D call. CDR1 ENHRY and CDR2 SYGVKD come from the germline V gene. This CDR3 comprises 14 residues. The germline V and J ends were trimmed by 0 bases and 3 bases, with 7 bases remaining between them. The CDR3 spells CAISESPATDTQYL. The CDR3, as DNA: TGTGCCATCAGTGAGTCCCCAGCGACAGATACGCAGTATTTA.

In this sample, this clonotype turned up once. The junction differs from germline at one of its ends, possibly a read error. The V call is TRBV12-3 or TRBV12-4, the J call TRBJ2-4, with D uncertain. The CDR3 is 16 residues long. The DNA of the CDR3 is TGTGCCAGCAGTTTATGGTGGCCCGGAGCCAAAAACATTCGGTACTTC. Translating it yields CASSLWWPGAKNIRYF.